This is a list of T cell receptor beta chains from one sample in a study of shared clonotypes between healthy human individuals. Method: immunoSEQ multiplex PCR; TCRdb's copy keeps in-frame clones and lacks some. The repertoire holds 550,000 to 700,000 clones, with around three quarters as singletons. The sample consisted of memory CD4+ T cells sorted from blood. The receptors originated from a woman aged 25 to 39 in good health. Both conserved end residues are part of each CDR3. The D gene is left open where the match is weak. Part of the rows lack a size; the others show once, few, many or a class for expanded clones.

len: 15
j_gene: TRBJ1-1
v_gene: TRBV5-1
d_gene: TRBD1
abundance: .
CDR3nt: TGCGCCAGCAGCTTACGGACAGGGGGCAACACTGAAGCTTTCTTT
CDR3aa: CASSLRTGGNTEAFF

len: 18
j_gene: TRBJ1-2
v_gene: TRBV7-9
d_gene: .
abundance: once
CDR3nt: TGTGCCAGCAGTCCACCCGGCCAGACACCTCACACGGAGGATGGCTACACCTTC
CDR3aa: CASSPPGQTPHTEDGYTF

len: 15
j_gene: TRBJ2-7
v_gene: TRBV6-1
d_gene: TRBD1
abundance: .
CDR3nt: TGTGCCAGCAGTGAAGCGGGGACAGGGGGCTACGAGCAGTACTTC
CDR3aa: CASSEAGTGGYEQYF

len: 12
j_gene: TRBJ1-1
v_gene: TRBV11-2
d_gene: .
abundance: .
CDR3nt: TGTGCCAGCAGCTTCCTCGGCACTGAAGCTTTCTTT
CDR3aa: CASSFLGTEAFF

len: 15
j_gene: TRBJ2-7
v_gene: TRBV6-5
d_gene: TRBD1
abundance: .
CDR3nt: TGTGCCAGCAGTTATCGGGACAGACCCCCCTACGAGCAGTACTTC
CDR3aa: CASSYRDRPPYEQYF

len: 14
j_gene: TRBJ1-4
v_gene: TRBV27
d_gene: .
abundance: .
CDR3nt: TGTGCCAGCAGTCCGGACGGAAATAATGAAAAACTGTTTTTT
CDR3aa: CASSPDGNNEKLFF

len: 14
j_gene: TRBJ2-7
v_gene: TRBV6-6
d_gene: .
abundance: .
CDR3nt: TGTGCCAGCAGTTTAGGGGACCGAGCCTACGAGCAGTACTTC
CDR3aa: CASSLGDRAYEQYF

len: 13
j_gene: TRBJ2-1
v_gene: TRBV29-1
d_gene: TRBD2
abundance: .
CDR3nt: TGCAGCGCCTCTAGCGGGAAGTACAATGAGCAGTTCTTC
CDR3aa: CSASSGKYNEQFF

len: 14
j_gene: TRBJ2-5
v_gene: TRBV29-1
d_gene: .
abundance: .
CDR3nt: TGCAGCGTTGAAGTAGGGGGGGTAGGTGAGACCCAGTACTTC
CDR3aa: CSVEVGGVGETQYF

len: 12
j_gene: TRBJ2-7
v_gene: TRBV7-6
d_gene: .
abundance: .
CDR3nt: TGTGCCAGCAGCTTCCACGGTTCCGAGCAGTACTTC
CDR3aa: CASSFHGSEQYF

len: 14
j_gene: TRBJ2-1
v_gene: TRBV27
d_gene: .
abundance: .
CDR3nt: TGTGCCAGCAGACTGGGGCCGCGATACAATGAGCAGTTCTTC
CDR3aa: CASRLGPRYNEQFF

len: 16
j_gene: TRBJ2-2
v_gene: TRBV5-1
d_gene: TRBD2
abundance: .
CDR3nt: TGCGCCAGCAGCCCCTCACTAGCGGGAGAGGGCGGGGAGCTGTTTTTT
CDR3aa: CASSPSLAGEGGELFF

len: 14
j_gene: TRBJ2-3
v_gene: TRBV7-6
d_gene: TRBD2
abundance: .
CDR3nt: TGTGCCAGCAGCTCCGGACTAGACCCAGATACGCAGTATTTT
CDR3aa: CASSSGLDPDTQYF

len: 15
j_gene: TRBJ2-3
v_gene: TRBV11-3
d_gene: TRBD1
abundance: .
CDR3nt: TGTGCCAGCAGCCTCAGACAGGGAACGGGAGATACGCAGTATTTT
CDR3aa: CASSLRQGTGDTQYF

len: 14
j_gene: TRBJ1-2
v_gene: TRBV4-2
d_gene: .
abundance: .
CDR3nt: TGTGCCAGCAGCCAAGAAACAAGTGGTTATGGCTACACCTTC
CDR3aa: CASSQETSGYGYTF